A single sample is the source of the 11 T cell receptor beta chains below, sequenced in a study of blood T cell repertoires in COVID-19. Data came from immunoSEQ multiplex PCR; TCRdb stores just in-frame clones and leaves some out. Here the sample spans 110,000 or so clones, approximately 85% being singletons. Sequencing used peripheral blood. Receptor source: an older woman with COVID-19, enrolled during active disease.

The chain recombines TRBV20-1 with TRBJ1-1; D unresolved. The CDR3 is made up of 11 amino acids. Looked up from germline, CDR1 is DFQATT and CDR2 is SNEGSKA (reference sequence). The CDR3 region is CSCTSNTEAFF. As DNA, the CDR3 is TGCAGCTGCACCAGTAACACTGAAGCTTTCTTT.

This CDR3 is CASSSPGTGLEQYF. In nucleotides, the CDR3 is TGTGCCAGCTCATCTCCCGGGACAGGGCTTGAGCAGTACTTC. V is TRBV18 and J is TRBJ2-7; the match to TRBD1 covers 9 bases. Germline CDR1 and CDR2: KGHSH and LQKENI. CDR3 length: 14 residues. The V and J ends lost 5 bases and 7 bases, in that order; junction bases with no gene match: 9.

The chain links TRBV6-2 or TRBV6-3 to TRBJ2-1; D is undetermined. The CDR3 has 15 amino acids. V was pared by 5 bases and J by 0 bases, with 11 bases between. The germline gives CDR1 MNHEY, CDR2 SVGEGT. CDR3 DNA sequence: TGTGCCAGCAGTACGCAGAAATTCTCCTACAATGAGCAGTTCTTC. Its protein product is CASSTQKFSYNEQFF.

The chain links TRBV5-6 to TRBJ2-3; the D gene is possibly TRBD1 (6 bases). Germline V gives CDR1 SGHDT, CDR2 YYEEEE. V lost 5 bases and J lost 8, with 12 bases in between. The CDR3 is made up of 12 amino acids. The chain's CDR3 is CASRQGPTTQYF. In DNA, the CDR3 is TGTGCCAGCAGGCAGGGGCCCACTACGCAGTATTTT.

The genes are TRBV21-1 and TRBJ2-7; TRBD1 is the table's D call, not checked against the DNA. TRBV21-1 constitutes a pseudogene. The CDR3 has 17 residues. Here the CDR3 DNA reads TGTGCCAGCAGCAGTTTTATCCGGGGACAGGGTGCCTCCGAGCAGTACTTC. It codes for CASSSFIRGQGASEQYF.

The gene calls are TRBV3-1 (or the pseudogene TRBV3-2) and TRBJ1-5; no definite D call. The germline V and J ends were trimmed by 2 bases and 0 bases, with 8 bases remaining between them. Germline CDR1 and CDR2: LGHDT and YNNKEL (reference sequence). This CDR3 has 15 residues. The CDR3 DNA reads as TGTGCCAGCAGCCAAAACCCTAATAGCAATCAGCCCCAGCATTTT. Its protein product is CASSQNPNSNQPQHF.

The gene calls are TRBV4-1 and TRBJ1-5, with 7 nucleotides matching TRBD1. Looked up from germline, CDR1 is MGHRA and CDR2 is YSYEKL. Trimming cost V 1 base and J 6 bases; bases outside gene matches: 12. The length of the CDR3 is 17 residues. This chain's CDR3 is CASSQGGQIGGTQPQHF. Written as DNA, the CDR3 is TGCGCCAGCAGCCAAGGTGGGCAAATAGGGGGCACTCAGCCCCAGCATTTT.

DNA of the CDR3: TGTGCCAGCAGCCGCTCCGACCCCAGGAATTCACCCCTCCACTTT. Amino acid sequence: CASSRSDPRNSPLHF. This sequence joins TRBV7-6 and TRBJ1-6; D not certain. This CDR3 comprises 15 residues. Germline V gene data show CDR1 as SGHVS and CDR2 as FNYEAQ. V was clipped by 5 bases and J by 7 bases, with 15 bases between them.

Written as DNA, the CDR3 is TGTGCCAGCAGCAAGATTCCGGGACAGGAGAAGGAAAAACTGTTTTTT. It is translated as CASSKIPGQEKEKLFF. This rearrangement joins TRBV7-6 to TRBJ1-4; 8 bases match TRBD1. This CDR3 region has 16 residues. CDR1 is SGHVS and CDR2 is FNYEAQ in the germline V gene. After removal of 5 bases from V and 8 bases from J, the junction contained 13 bases not matched to a gene. The full variable domain, its missing parts supplied by reference TRBV7-6 and TRBJ1-4, is GAGVSQSPRYKVTKRGQDVALRCDPISGHVSLYWYRQALGQGPEFLTYFNYEAQQDKSGLPNDRFSAERPEGSISTLTIQRTEQRDSAMYRCASSKIPGQEKEKLFFGSGTQLSVL.

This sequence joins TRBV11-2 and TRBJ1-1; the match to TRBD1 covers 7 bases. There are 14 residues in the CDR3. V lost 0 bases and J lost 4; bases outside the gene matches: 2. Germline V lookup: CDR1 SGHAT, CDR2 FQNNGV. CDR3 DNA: TGTGCCAGCAGCTTAGACCGACAGGGCACTGAAGCTTTCTTT. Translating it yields CASSLDRQGTEAFF.

CDR3 in amino acids: CASSTRDRGVGFYEQFF. DNA of the CDR3: TGTGCCAGTAGTACCAGGGACAGGGGAGTCGGGTTCTATGAGCAGTTCTTC. The genes are TRBV19 and TRBJ2-1; 10 bases agree with TRBD1. This CDR3 is 17 amino acids long. CDR1 and CDR2 from the germline V gene are LNHDA and SQIVND (reference sequence). The V gene end was trimmed by 4 bases and the J gene end by 8 bases; junction bases not matched to a gene: 14.